This T cell receptor beta chain originates from a study of cytomegalovirus exposure and HLA in healthy donors. The V gene's germline CDR1 is MNHEY and CDR2 SVGAGI. The V gene end was trimmed by 5 bases and the J gene end by 8 bases; junction bases not matched to a gene: 7. This CDR3 is built from 15 residues. TCRdb's table, derived via immunoSEQ multiplex PCR, lists solely in-frame clones and lacks some. The data contain 150,000 to 200,000 clones, around four fifths of them singletons. The sequence was obtained from a man aged 30 to 39 in good health and CMV-seropositive. The rearrangement joins TRBV6-5 to TRBJ1-6; 9 positions match TRBD1. Specimen: PBMCs. The CDR3 region is CASSRGQGYDSPLHF. The DNA of the CDR3 is TGTGCCAGCAGTCGAGGACAGGGGTACGATTCACCCCTCCACTTT.